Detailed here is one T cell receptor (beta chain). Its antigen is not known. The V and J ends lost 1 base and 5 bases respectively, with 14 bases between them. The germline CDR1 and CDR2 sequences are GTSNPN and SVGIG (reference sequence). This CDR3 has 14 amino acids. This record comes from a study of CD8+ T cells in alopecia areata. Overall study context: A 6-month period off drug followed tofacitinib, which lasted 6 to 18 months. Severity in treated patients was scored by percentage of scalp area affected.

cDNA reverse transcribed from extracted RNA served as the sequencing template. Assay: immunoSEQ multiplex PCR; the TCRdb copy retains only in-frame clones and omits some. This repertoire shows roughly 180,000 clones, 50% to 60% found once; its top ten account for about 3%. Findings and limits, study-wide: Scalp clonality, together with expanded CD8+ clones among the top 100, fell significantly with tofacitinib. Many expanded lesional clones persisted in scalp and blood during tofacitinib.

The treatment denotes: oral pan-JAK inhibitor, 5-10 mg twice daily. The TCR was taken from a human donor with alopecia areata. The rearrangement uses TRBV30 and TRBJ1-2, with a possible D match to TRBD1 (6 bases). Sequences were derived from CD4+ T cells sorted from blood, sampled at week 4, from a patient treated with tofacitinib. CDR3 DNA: TGTGCCTGGAGTGGGTTGGAAACAGGGTATGGCTACACCTTC. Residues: CAWSGLETGYGYTF.